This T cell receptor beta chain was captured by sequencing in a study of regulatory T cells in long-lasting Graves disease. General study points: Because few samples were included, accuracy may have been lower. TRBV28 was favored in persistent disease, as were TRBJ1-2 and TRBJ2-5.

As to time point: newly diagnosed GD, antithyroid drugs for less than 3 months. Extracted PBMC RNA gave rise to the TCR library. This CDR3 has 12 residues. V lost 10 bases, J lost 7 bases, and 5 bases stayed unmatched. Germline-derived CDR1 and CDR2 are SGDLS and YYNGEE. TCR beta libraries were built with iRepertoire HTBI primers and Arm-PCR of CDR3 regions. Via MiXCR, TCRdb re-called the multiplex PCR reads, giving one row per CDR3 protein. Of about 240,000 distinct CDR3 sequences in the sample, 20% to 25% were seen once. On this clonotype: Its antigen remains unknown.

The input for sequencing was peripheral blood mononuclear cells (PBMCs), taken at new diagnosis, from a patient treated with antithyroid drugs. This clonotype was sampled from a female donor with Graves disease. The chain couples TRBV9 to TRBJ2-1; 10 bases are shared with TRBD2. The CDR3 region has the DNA TGTGCCTCGGGACTAGCGAGGAATGAGCAGTTCTTC. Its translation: CASGLARNEQFF.